Sequencing of this T cell receptor beta chain was carried out in a study of cytomegalovirus exposure and HLA in healthy donors. Study-wide findings and caveats: Within the approximately 110 validation repertoires, first-cohort TCR clusters tended to co-occur, according to a later analysis. High specificity and sensitivity for cytomegalovirus status were reported for the classifier. Cytomegalovirus association was assigned to some 160 TCR beta chains.

Assay used: immunoSEQ multiplex PCR; TCRdb lists only in-frame clones, some missing. The sample gives 120,000 or so clones, about nine tenths of which show up once; 2% is in the top ten. This clone was recorded once. What it binds is unknown. J gave up 6 bases and V 5 bases, and 9 bases lay outside the gene matches. The CDR3 is 16 amino acids. Germline assignment: CDR1 PRHDT and CDR2 FYEKMQ (reference sequence). The chain has TRBV13 and TRBJ2-6, with 8 bases that match TRBD1. This clonotype was sampled from a woman aged 18-30 years in good health and CMV-seronegative. The sequenced material came from PBMCs. Written as DNA, the CDR3 is TGTGCCAGCAGCATCGGGACAGGCCCTACGGCCAACGTCCTGACTTTC. Encoded protein: CASSIGTGPTANVLTF.